These 20 T cell receptor beta chains came from one sample sequenced in a study of metastatic and nonmetastatic thyroid tumors. Thyroid surgery took place with no prior treatment in any patient. MiXCR reprocessed the PCR reads for TCRdb. The sample includes over 65,000 clones, around 12% seen only once; the top ten take around 10%. The sample taken for sequencing was tumor tissue. The receptor source for this set is a female donor with papillary thyroid cancer or a benign thyroid nodule (not recorded which). Some clones in this sample may be carry-over from other donors' samples.

This clone was detected ten times or more. The J gene is TRBJ2-1, the V gene TRBV15; D perhaps matches TRBD1 (5 bases). The CDR3 spans 15 residues. V lost 0 bases, J lost 4 bases, and 10 bases lay in between. Germline V gene data show CDR1 as LNHNV and CDR2 as YYDKDF (reference sequence). The CDR3 region has the DNA TGTGCCACCAGCAGAGATTTTTCAGGGTACAATGAGCAGTTCTTC. Its protein product is CATSRDFSGYNEQFF.

At least ten counts were recorded for this clone. V gene TRBV5-1 combines with J gene TRBJ1-6; 8 nucleotides align to TRBD1. Germline V lookup: CDR1 SGHRS, CDR2 YFSETQ. This CDR3 spans 15 amino acids. J was trimmed by 9 bases and V by 4 bases; bases with no gene match: 9. CDR3 DNA sequence: TGCGCCAGCAGCCTCCGGACAGGGCGTAGTTCACCCCTCCACTTT. Translation: CASSLRTGRSSPLHF. The variable domain in full, completed from reference TRBV5-1 and TRBJ1-6, reads KAGVTQTPRYLIKTRGQQVTLSCSPISGHRSVSWYQQTPGQGLQFLFEYFSETQRNKGNFPGRFSGRQFSNSRSEMNVSTLELGDSALYLCASSLRTGRSSPLHFGNGTRLTVT.

This clone occurred many times. The chain employs TRBV10-1 and TRBJ2-7; TRBD2 aligns across 8 bases. Germline V CDR1 and CDR2: WNHNN, SYGVQD (reference sequence). With V trimmed by 10 bases and J by 1 base, 21 bases remained unmatched. This CDR3 is built from 18 residues. This CDR3 is CAIRTPDGRGAISYEQYF. The CDR3 DNA reads as TGCGCCATTCGGACCCCTGACGGGAGGGGGGCCATATCCTACGAGCAGTACTTC.

This clone was counted at least ten times. The chain recombines TRBV25-1 with TRBJ2-1; D remains unclear. Germline V gives CDR1 MGHDK, CDR2 SYGVNS. V shed 7 bases and J shed 9 bases, with 10 bases lying between them. The CDR3 has 11 residues. The CDR3 DNA reads as TGTGCCAGCATAGGGCGCCCTGAGCAGTTCTTC. It encodes CASIGRPEQFF.

As for this clone: Possible read error: a much larger clone is one base away. The genes are TRBV5-5 and TRBJ2-5; TRBD2 matches at 9 bases. The CDR3 totals 16 residues. Germline values: CDR1 SGHKS, CDR2 YYEKEE (reference sequence). CDR3 nucleotides: TGTGCCAGCAGCTTGGTCGCGGGAGGGCCAGGGGAGACCCATTACTTC. It translates to CASSLVAGGPGETHYF.

With regard to this clone: The missing conserved phenylalanine or tryptophan at the end of this CDR3 makes a read error likely. This chain uses TRBV7-2 with TRBJ1-1; TRBD1 matches at 8 bases. This CDR3 has 17 amino acids. Germline V gives CDR1 SGHTA, CDR2 FQGNSA. With 0 bases clipped from V and 0 bases from J, the junction kept 6 bases outside the gene matches. In DNA, the CDR3 is TGTGCCAGCAGCTTAGCGGGACAGGTATTCATGAACACTGAAGCTTTCCTT. It specifies CASSLAGQVFMNTEAFL.

The sample holds many counts of this clone. The rearrangement links TRBV5-1 to TRBJ2-3; 8 bases are a match to TRBD2. There are 16 residues in the CDR3. The germline V gene has CDR1 SGHRS and CDR2 YFSETQ. Trimming took 3 bases from V and 1 from J; bases not matched to a gene: 7. CDR3 in DNA: TGCGCCAGCAGCTCCCGAGCGGGAGTGGGCACAGATACGCAGTATTTT. Protein: CASSSRAGVGTDTQYF. Combining the CDR3 with reference TRBV5-1 and TRBJ2-3 gives the whole variable domain KAGVTQTPRYLIKTRGQQVTLSCSPISGHRSVSWYQQTPGQGLQFLFEYFSETQRNKGNFPGRFSGRQFSNSRSEMNVSTLELGDSALYLCASSSRAGVGTDTQYFGPGTRLTVL.

The chain links TRBV6-1 to TRBJ2-7; TRBD1 or TRBD2 may be the D gene (5 bases each). CDR1 MNHNS and CDR2 SASEGT come from the germline V gene. The CDR3 spans 14 residues. V shed 7 bases and J shed 10 bases, with 23 bases lying between them. CDR3 sequence: CASIWGISSYYQYF. CDR3 DNA: TGTGCCAGCATATGGGGGATCAGCTCCTACTATCAGTACTTC.

This clone was detected many times. V usage is TRBV6-4 and J usage is TRBJ1-1; D is possibly TRBD1 (6 bases). This CDR3 has 19 residues. CDR1 MRHNA and CDR2 SNTAGT come from the germline V gene. Trimming stripped 6 bases from V and 1 base from J, with 27 bases between. CDR3 nucleotides: TGTGCCAGCAGGCACCGGCGGGGGACGGGACACTTTCCGAACACTGAAGCTTTCTTT. It encodes CASRHRRGTGHFPNTEAFF.

This chain connects TRBV19 to TRBJ1-4; D possibly corresponds to TRBD1 (5 bases). V shed 6 bases and J shed 5 bases, with 16 bases lying between them. Germline values: CDR1 LNHDA, CDR2 SQIVND (reference sequence). The CDR3 covers 15 residues. CDR3 loop: CASRSSRRDNEKLFF. The CDR3 DNA is TGTGCCAGTAGGTCTTCGCGGAGGGACAATGAAAAACTGTTTTTT.

As for this clone: This may be a read error, as it is one base from a much larger clone. Other DNA sequences in the sample encode the same CDR3. This chain links TRBV2 with TRBJ1-1; 8 bases fit TRBD1. Germline-derived CDR1 and CDR2 are SNHLY and FYNNEI. The CDR3 totals 15 residues. The CDR3 bases are TGTGCCAGCAGTGGGGGACAGGTTGTGGACACCGAAGCTTTCTTT. It yields the protein CASSGGQVVDTEAFF.

This clone has ten or more counts. The gene calls are TRBV20-1 and TRBJ1-3, with D possibly matching TRBD1 (5 bases). The CDR3 has 13 amino acids. Trimming pared 6 bases from V and 7 bases from J, leaving 16 bases between. Germline V lookup: CDR1 DFQATT, CDR2 SNEGSKA (reference sequence). The CDR3, as DNA: TGCAGTGCGGGTGGAGGGGAGGGTAACACCATATATTTT. The encoded protein is CSAGGGEGNTIYF.

This clone was seen a few times. A much larger clone differs from this one at a single base, so this may be a read error. This chain joins TRBV12-3 or TRBV12-4 and TRBJ1-1; no firm D call. Trimming shortened V by 3 bases and J by 6 bases, and 8 bases separated the two germline ends. This CDR3 spans 12 amino acids. The CDR3 loop is CASSFAVAEAFF. CDR3 coding DNA: TGTGCCAGCAGTTTTGCGGTCGCTGAAGCTTTCTTT.

For this clone: Given a much more abundant clone one base away, this may be a read error. V gene TRBV10-3 combines with J gene TRBJ1-2; D might be TRBD1 (6 bases). The germline CDR1 and CDR2 sequences are ENHRY and SYGVKD. CDR3 length: 13 amino acids. CDR3 residues: CAIFRGTHYCYTF. The CDR3 DNA is TGTGCCATCTTCAGGGGAACCCACTATTGCTACACCTTC.

This clone was counted a few times. This chain links TRBV2 with TRBJ2-5; 8 bases map to TRBD1. The CDR3 is made up of 13 amino acids. Germline CDR1 is SNHLY and CDR2 is FYNNEI. J lost 2 bases, V lost 8 bases, and 4 bases had no gene match. The CDR3 sequence: CASGQGFQETQYF. Here the CDR3 DNA reads TGTGCCAGCGGACAGGGCTTTCAAGAGACCCAGTACTTC.

This clone was seen many times. This sequence joins TRBV20-1 and TRBJ2-7, with unresolved D. The CDR3 covers 14 residues. The germline V gene encodes CDR1 DFQATT and CDR2 SNEGSKA (reference sequence). Trimming stripped 7 bases from V and 0 bases from J, with 16 bases between. CDR3 in DNA: TGCAGTGGTGGGTCGCGGCTGCACTCCTACGAGCAGTACTTC. Translated, it gives CSGGSRLHSYEQYF.

This clone was seen ten or more times. Other DNA sequences in the sample encode the same CDR3. The chain has TRBV5-1 and TRBJ1-2; D is possibly TRBD1 (5 bases). The germline V gene has CDR1 SGHRS and CDR2 YFSETQ. The CDR3 totals 15 residues. Trimming pared 0 bases from V and 0 bases from J, leaving 9 bases between. Written as DNA, the CDR3 is TGCGCCAGCAGCTTGGGATGGGGGGCTAACTATGGCTACACCTTC. Its translation: CASSLGWGANYGYTF.

This clone was counted ten times or more. This chain links TRBV19 with TRBJ1-3; D is uncertain. The length of the CDR3 is 14 residues. Between the trimmed V and J ends, which lost 7 bases and 0 bases, there was a span of 10 bases. Germline CDR1 reads LNHDA; CDR2 reads SQIVND (reference sequence). The CDR3 nucleotides are TGTGCCAGTAAAGGCAGTTTCTCTGGAAACACCATATATTTT. Residues: CASKGSFSGNTIYF. Full variable domain (rest looked up from reference TRBV19 and TRBJ1-3): DGGITQSPKYLFRKEGQNVTLSCEQNLNHDAMYWYRQDPGQGLRLIYYSQIVNDFQKGDIAEGYSVSREKKESFPLTVTSAQKNPTAFYLCASKGSFSGNTIYFGEGSWLTVV.

This clone was found a few times. This clone may be a read error of a much larger clone one base away. The rearrangement uses TRBV9 and TRBJ1-2; D is unclear. V lost 0 bases and J 4 bases, leaving 4 bases between the germline ends. The CDR3 extends over 12 amino acids. Per the germline V gene, CDR1 is SGDLS and CDR2 is YYNGEE. CDR3 sequence reads: CASSVAVYGYTF. CDR3 sequence (DNA): TGTGCCAGCAGCGTAGCTGTCTATGGCTACACCTTC.

This clone was recorded many times. J is TRBJ1-1 and V is TRBV27; TRBD1 is a possible D gene (5 bases). The germline V gene has CDR1 MNHEY and CDR2 SMNVEV (reference sequence). CDR3 length: 15 amino acids. V was trimmed by 1 base and J by 1 base, leaving 10 bases between them. CDR3 loop: CASSLLGRRNTEAFF. In nucleotides, the CDR3 is TGTGCCAGCAGTTTATTGGGGCGTCGGAACACTGAAGCTTTCTTT.